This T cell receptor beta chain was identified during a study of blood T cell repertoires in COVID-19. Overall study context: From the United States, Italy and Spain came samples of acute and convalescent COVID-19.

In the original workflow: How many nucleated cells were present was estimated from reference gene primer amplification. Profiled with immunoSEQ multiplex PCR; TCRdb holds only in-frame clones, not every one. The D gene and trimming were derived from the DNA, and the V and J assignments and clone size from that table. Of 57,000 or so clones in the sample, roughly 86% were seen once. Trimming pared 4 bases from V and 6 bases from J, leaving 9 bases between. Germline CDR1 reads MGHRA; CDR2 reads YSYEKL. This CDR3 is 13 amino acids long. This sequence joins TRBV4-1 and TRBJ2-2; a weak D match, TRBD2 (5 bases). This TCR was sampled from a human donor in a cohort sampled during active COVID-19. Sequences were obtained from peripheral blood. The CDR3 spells CASSPSRAGELFF. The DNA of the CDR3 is TGCGCCAGCAGCCCTTCGCGGGCCGGGGAGCTGTTTTTT.